This entry lists 30 T cell receptor beta chains sequenced from one sample in a study of blood T cells in healthy people across ages. Next came a second PCR, run for about 7 to 12 cycles, which used a sample-barcoded 5' primer along with a J-beta primer mix. Each CDR3 protein is one row after TCRdb ran MiXCR on the 5' RACE reads. The sample holds 700,000 to 900,000 distinct CDR3 sequences; around 25% are singletons and the top ten take 3%. These data are also associated with another study on T cells of mothers and their children.

The sample comprised blood. The receptors here all came from a boy aged 5-17 years in good health.

This chain links TRBV20-1 with TRBJ2-5, with TRBD2 matching 8 bases. Germline CDR1 is DFQATT and CDR2 is SNEGSKA (reference sequence). CDR3 length equals 14 residues. Trimming removed 3 bases from V and 5 bases from J; junction bases left unmatched: 8. CDR3 protein: CSASGGGYGETQYF. In DNA form, the CDR3 reads TGCAGTGCTAGCGGGGGGGGTTATGGGGAGACCCAGTACTTC.

With regard to this clonotype: One junction end does not reproduce the germline sequence, and a read error may be involved. The chain couples TRBV2 to TRBJ1-4; D unclear. The germline V gene has CDR1 SNHLY and CDR2 FYNNEI. This CDR3 comprises 13 residues. For the CDR3, the DNA is TGTGCCAGTAGTGAAGCGCTGATGGAAAAACTGTTTTTT. This gives the protein CASSEALMEKLFF.

The V call is TRBV30, the J call TRBJ2-2; D ambiguous. V was pared by 1 base and J by 5 bases, with 11 bases between. CDR1 is GTSNPN and CDR2 is SVGIG in the germline V gene (reference sequence). There are 14 residues in the CDR3. CDR3 loop: CAWSARLETGELFF. The CDR3 DNA reads as TGTGCCTGGAGTGCAAGACTCGAGACCGGGGAGCTGTTTTTT.

J is TRBJ2-5 and V is TRBV27; 8 bases are a match to TRBD2. This CDR3 spans 15 amino acids. Germline V CDR1 and CDR2: MNHEY, SMNVEV (reference sequence). V trimming: 5 bases; J trimming: 5 bases; junction bases outside the gene matches: 10. The CDR3 reads CASSPSGLAGETQYF. The CDR3 bases are TGTGCCAGCAGTCCCTCCGGCCTAGCGGGCGAGACCCAGTACTTC.

This clonotype was counted a few times. The rearrangement uses TRBV11-3 and TRBJ2-1; the D gene could be TRBD1 or TRBD2 (5 bases each). The germline V and J ends were trimmed by 6 bases and 9 bases, with 18 bases remaining between them. The CDR3 is 14 residues long. The germline V gene has CDR1 SGHNT and CDR2 YENEEA. The CDR3 here is CASRPGPRSGEQFF. CDR3 sequence (DNA): TGTGCCAGCAGACCGGGACCCAGGTCCGGTGAGCAGTTCTTC.

This clonotype was found a few times. The chain combines TRBV10-3 with TRBJ2-5; tentatively, D is TRBD1 or TRBD2 (5 bases each). V lost 11 bases and J lost 2, with 15 bases in between. Germline V gene data show CDR1 as ENHRY and CDR2 as SYGVKD. The CDR3 has 13 residues. CDR3 loop: CASRESQQETQYF. As DNA, the CDR3 is TGTGCCTCCAGGGAGTCGCAGCAAGAGACCCAGTACTTC.

This chain connects TRBV19 to TRBJ2-5; D gene uncertain. The J call may be in error: the DNA end matches TRBJ2-1 better. The V gene's germline CDR1 is LNHDA and CDR2 SQIVND (reference sequence). CDR3 size: 13 residues. The CDR3 region has the DNA TGTGCCAGTAGTATCCGTGGGCCTATGGAGCAGTTCTTC. The encoded protein is CASSIRGPMEQFF.

About this clonotype: One junction end disagrees with the germline gene, perhaps due to a read error. In DNA, the CDR3 is TGCGCCAGCAGCCAAGAGGCAGGGATCAACAATCAACCCCAGCATTTT. Protein product: CASSQEAGINNQPQHF. This chain joins TRBV4-1 and TRBJ1-5; a weak D match, TRBD1 (5 bases). The CDR3 runs to 16 residues. Germline values: CDR1 MGHRA, CDR2 YSYEKL.

The genes are TRBV9 and TRBJ2-1, with TRBD2 identical over 7 bases. The CDR3 runs 15 residues. J lost 7 bases, V lost 3 bases, and 10 bases had no gene match. From germline, CDR1 is SGDLS and CDR2 YYNGEE. Here the CDR3 DNA reads TGTGCCAGCAGCGCCTTCCCCGGCGGGGGTAATGAGCAGTTCTTC. It specifies CASSAFPGGGNEQFF.

In this sample, this clonotype turned up a few times. The genes are TRBV5-5 and TRBJ2-7; D is tentatively TRBD1 or TRBD2 (6 bases each). Trimming cost V 3 bases and J 6 bases, with 16 bases left between them. The germline CDR1 and CDR2 sequences are SGHKS and YYEKEE (reference sequence). The CDR3 totals 14 residues. The chain's CDR3 is CASSSYPGASEQYF. The CDR3 nucleotides read TGTGCCAGCAGCTCTTATCCGGGGGCAAGCGAGCAGTACTTC. Looking up the rest from reference TRBV5-5 and TRBJ2-7 gives the full variable domain: DAGVTQSPTHLIKTRGQQVTLRCSPISGHKSVSWYQQVLGQGPQFIFQYYEKEERGRGNFPDRFSARQFPNYSSELNVNALLLGDSALYLCASSSYPGASEQYFGPGTRLTVT.

The chain employs TRBV29-1 and TRBJ2-5; TRBD2 aligns across 7 bases. This CDR3 region has 15 residues. Unmatched junction bases numbered 9, after V lost 1 base and J lost 4 bases. Looked up from germline, CDR1 is SQVTM and CDR2 is ANQGSEA. Here the CDR3 reads CSVEGRISGVETQYF. The CDR3 region has the DNA TGCAGCGTTGAAGGAAGAATCAGCGGGGTAGAGACCCAGTACTTC.

The chain combines TRBV3-1 with TRBJ2-7; D is ambiguous. Germline V gene lookup returns CDR1 LGHDT and CDR2 YNNKEL (reference sequence). This CDR3 has 15 amino acids. V was clipped by 0 bases and J by 0 bases, with 9 bases between them. The CDR3 sequence is CASSQDAASSYEQYF. The DNA of the CDR3 is TGTGCCAGCAGCCAAGATGCTGCTAGCTCCTACGAGCAGTACTTC.

J is TRBJ1-4 and V is TRBV18; 8 bases line up with TRBD1. The CDR3 loop spans 14 amino acids. The V and J ends lost 2 bases and 8 bases, in that order; junction bases with no gene match: 4. From germline, CDR1 is KGHSH and CDR2 LQKENI. CDR3: CASSPSGGQEKLFF. The CDR3 bases are TGTGCCAGCTCACCATCAGGGGGCCAGGAAAAACTGTTTTTT.

This sequence joins TRBV2 and TRBJ2-2; 9 nucleotides line up with TRBD1. Germline V gene data show CDR1 as SNHLY and CDR2 as FYNNEI. V dropped 3 bases and J dropped 7; count of bases not matched to a gene: 3. This CDR3 comprises 14 residues. The CDR3 is CASSEGTGHGELFF. The CDR3 DNA is TGTGCCAGCAGTGAGGGGACAGGGCACGGGGAGCTGTTTTTT.

The chain employs TRBV12-3 or TRBV12-4 and TRBJ2-5; no clear D gene. Judging by the DNA end, TRBJ2-1 fits better; the J call may be wrong. The CDR3 totals 11 residues. CDR3 sequence (DNA): TGTGCCAGCACTCGGATGGGGGAGCAGTTCTTC. Translating gives CASTRMGEQFF.

This clonotype was observed a handful of times. V and J are TRBV18 and TRBJ2-6; either TRBD1 or TRBD2 may fit D (5 bases each). V lost 8 bases to trimming and J lost 0 bases, with 17 bases between them. The germline gives CDR1 KGHSH, CDR2 LQKENI. There are 17 residues in the CDR3. The CDR3 nucleotides read TGTGCCAGCGCGCCGTTGTGGGGGAGCTCTGGGGCCAACGTCCTGACTTTC. Its protein is CASAPLWGSSGANVLTF.

The chain carries TRBV12-3 or TRBV12-4 and TRBJ2-2; D assignment may be TRBD1 or TRBD2 (5 bases each). The V end was cut by 5 bases, the J end by 4 bases, with 14 bases between. The CDR3 runs to 15 residues. The CDR3: CASSPSGTATGELFF. In DNA, the CDR3 is TGTGCCAGCAGTCCCTCCGGGACGGCCACCGGGGAGCTGTTTTTT.

This clonotype was counted a few times. The J gene is TRBJ2-1, the V gene TRBV2; D is uncertain. Germline CDR1 SNHLY, CDR2 FYNNEI. The ends were cut back, 5 bases at V and 6 bases at J, with 8 bases in the middle. This CDR3 contains 12 residues. The CDR3 nucleotides read TGTGCCAGCAGTCCAGTCCCCAATGAGCAGTTCTTC. It codes for CASSPVPNEQFF.

This clonotype showed up just a few times. The rearrangement links TRBV10-3 to TRBJ2-7, with D perhaps matching TRBD2 (6 bases). CDR1 is ENHRY and CDR2 is SYGVKD in the germline V gene. The ends were cut back, 0 bases at V and 2 bases at J, with 11 bases in the middle. The CDR3 length is 15 residues. The CDR3 spells CAISESASEPYEQYF. The CDR3 DNA reads TGTGCCATCAGTGAGTCGGCTAGCGAACCCTACGAGCAGTACTTC.

V usage is TRBV21-1 and J usage is TRBJ2-4; TRBD1, the table's D call, lacks a check against the DNA. TRBV21-1 is described as a pseudogene. There are 16 residues in the CDR3. The CDR3 reads CPTDPRQGLAKNIQYF. DNA for the CDR3: TGTCCCACCGACCCCAGACAGGGTTTAGCCAAAAACATTCAGTACTTC.

This clonotype was counted a few times. The J gene is TRBJ1-2, the V gene TRBV27; TRBD1 matches 7 bases. The J segment lost 5 bases and the V segment lost 4 bases, leaving 7 bases of the junction unmatched. CDR1 and CDR2 from the germline V gene are MNHEY and SMNVEV (reference sequence). The length of the CDR3 is 14 residues. The CDR3 DNA is TGTGCCAGCAGTTCTGGAGGGGGCGCGTATGGCTACACCTTC. It encodes CASSSGGGAYGYTF.

The V gene is TRBV12-3 or TRBV12-4, the J gene TRBJ2-1; 14 bases match TRBD2. The DNA end is more similar to TRBJ2-5, so the J call may be wrong. The CDR3 contains 12 residues. The CDR3 loop reads CAMGTSGGAQYF. CDR3 coding DNA: TGTGCCATGGGGACTAGCGGGGGAGCCCAGTACTTC.

The chain recombines TRBV4-2 with TRBJ2-7; perhaps TRBD2 as D (7 bases). Germline loops: CDR1 LGHNA, CDR2 YNFKEQ. V was trimmed by 0 bases and J by 6 bases, leaving 15 bases between them. The CDR3 runs to 15 residues. Here the CDR3 reads CASSQEGGELGEQYF. CDR3 in DNA: TGTGCCAGCAGCCAAGAAGGGGGGGAGCTTGGCGAGCAGTACTTC.

A few counts support this clonotype. V usage is TRBV12-5 and J usage is TRBJ2-5; D is uncertain. The J call is in doubt because the DNA end fits TRBJ2-7 better. This CDR3 has 13 amino acids. Germline V gives CDR1 LGHNT, CDR2 FRNRAP. The CDR3 reads CASGFNIGSEQYF. The CDR3 nucleotides read TGTGCTAGTGGTTTCAATATTGGGTCCGAGCAGTACTTC.

The chain joins TRBV3-1 to TRBJ2-1; a possible D gene is TRBD1 (5 bases). Germline values: CDR1 LGHDT, CDR2 YNNKEL (reference sequence). This CDR3 is built from 16 residues. Trimming shortened V by 0 bases and J by 0 bases, and 9 bases separated the two germline ends. In DNA, the CDR3 is TGTGCCAGCAGCCAAGATTGGGGCCCCTCCTACAATGAGCAGTTCTTC. Its translation: CASSQDWGPSYNEQFF.

This clonotype was seen more than once but under ten times. V gene TRBV27 combines with J gene TRBJ2-2; D gene ambiguous. This CDR3 contains 16 residues. Germline V lookup: CDR1 MNHEY, CDR2 SMNVEV (reference sequence). Trimming took off 5 bases at V and 4 bases at J, with 17 bases between the two ends. The CDR3 region is CASSRAPAGLTGELFF. The CDR3 coding sequence is TGTGCCAGCAGTCGAGCCCCGGCCGGGCTCACCGGGGAGCTGTTTTTT.

This clonotype appeared a few times. The CDR3 DNA sequence: TGTGCCAGCAGCTTCCGTCCGGGAAAAGATTACGAGCAGTACTTC. Protein: CASSFRPGKDYEQYF. The chain links TRBV7-2 to TRBJ2-7; D is possibly TRBD2 (5 bases). The germline V gene has CDR1 SGHTA and CDR2 FQGNSA. V was cut by 3 bases and J by 4 bases, with 16 bases left in between. The CDR3 sequence is 15 residues long.

This clonotype has at least ten counts. The chain carries TRBV3-1 and TRBJ2-1; 11 bases line up with TRBD2. Looked up from germline, CDR1 is LGHDT and CDR2 is YNNKEL (reference sequence). The CDR3 contains 16 residues. The V segment lost 3 bases and the J segment 8 bases; nucleotides outside the gene matches: 9. This CDR3 reads CASSHFSGGARDEQFF. DNA for the CDR3: TGTGCCAGCAGCCATTTTAGCGGGGGGGCTAGGGATGAGCAGTTCTTC.

In its sample, this clonotype was seen a few times. This chain uses TRBV3-1 with TRBJ2-5; D perhaps matches TRBD2 (6 bases). The CDR3 consists of 15 residues. V lost 6 bases, J lost 2 bases, and 16 bases lay in between. The V gene's germline CDR1 is LGHDT and CDR2 YNNKEL (reference sequence). CDR3 nucleotide sequence: TGTGCCAGCAGAAAACTGGTGGGACTTCAAGAGACCCAGTACTTC. Protein: CASRKLVGLQETQYF.

This clonotype was recorded a few times. The V gene is TRBV20-1, the J gene TRBJ2-7; unclear D gene. CDR3 length equals 13 residues. The V end lost 1 base, the J end lost 3 bases, and 10 bases lay between the germline ends. In germline, CDR1 is DFQATT, CDR2 SNEGSKA (reference sequence). The DNA of the CDR3 is TGCAGTGCTAGAGTTGCGGTCCTCTACGAGCAGTACTTC. Translated, it gives CSARVAVLYEQYF.